The 2 T cell receptor beta chains given below trace back to one sample, sequenced in a study of shared clonotypes between healthy human individuals. Clones were read by immunoSEQ multiplex PCR, and TCRdb kept only the in-frame ones, dropping some. The profile covers some 2,500,000 clones, with 92% appearing a single time and approximately 0.41% taken by the ten largest. Specimen: naive CD4+ T cells from PBMCs. The subset: CD45RA+ positively selected. The source of these receptors is a young man in good health. Some clones in this sample may be carry-over from other donors' samples.

The chain recombines TRBV28 with TRBJ1-4; no firm D call. The V gene lost 1 base and the J gene lost 2 bases, with 11 bases spanning the gap. Germline V lookup: CDR1 MDHEN, CDR2 SYDVKM. This CDR3 contains 16 residues. CDR3 DNA sequence: TGTGCCAGCAGTTTATCGGGGAGTGGGACTAATGAAAAACTGTTTTTT. Encoded protein: CASSLSGSGTNEKLFF.

This rearrangement joins TRBV4-3 to TRBJ2-3, with D hard to call. The V end was cut by 6 bases, the J end by 1 base, with 8 bases between. The CDR3 is 13 residues long. From germline, CDR1 is LGHNA and CDR2 YSLEER. Here the CDR3 DNA reads TGCGCCAGCAGTAGTTTTGGCACAGATACGCAGTATTTT. This encodes CASSSFGTDTQYF.